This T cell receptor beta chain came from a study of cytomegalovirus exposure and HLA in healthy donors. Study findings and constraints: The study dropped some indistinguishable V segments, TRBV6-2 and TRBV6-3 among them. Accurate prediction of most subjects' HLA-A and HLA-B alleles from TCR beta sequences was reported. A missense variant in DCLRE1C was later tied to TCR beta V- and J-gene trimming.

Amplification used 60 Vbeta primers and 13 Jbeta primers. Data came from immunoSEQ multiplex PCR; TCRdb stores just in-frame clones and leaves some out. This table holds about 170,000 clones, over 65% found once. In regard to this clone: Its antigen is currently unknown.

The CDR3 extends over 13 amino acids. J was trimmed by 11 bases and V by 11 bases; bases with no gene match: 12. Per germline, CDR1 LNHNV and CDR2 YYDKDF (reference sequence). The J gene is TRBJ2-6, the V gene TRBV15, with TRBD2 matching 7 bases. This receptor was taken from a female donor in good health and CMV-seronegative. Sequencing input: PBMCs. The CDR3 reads CASKGLRSHVLTF. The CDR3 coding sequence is TGTGCCTCCAAGGGACTACGGTCCCACGTCCTGACTTTC.